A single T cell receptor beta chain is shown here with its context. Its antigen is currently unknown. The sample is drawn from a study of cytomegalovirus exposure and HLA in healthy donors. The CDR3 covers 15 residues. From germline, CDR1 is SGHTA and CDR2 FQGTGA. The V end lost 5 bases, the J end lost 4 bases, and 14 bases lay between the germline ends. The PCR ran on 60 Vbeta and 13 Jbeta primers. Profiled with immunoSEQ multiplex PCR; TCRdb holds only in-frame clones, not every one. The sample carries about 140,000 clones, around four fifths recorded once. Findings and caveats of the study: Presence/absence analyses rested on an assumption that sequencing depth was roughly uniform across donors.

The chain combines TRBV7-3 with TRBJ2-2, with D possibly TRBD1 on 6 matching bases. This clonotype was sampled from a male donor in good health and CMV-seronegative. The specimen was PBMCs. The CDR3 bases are TGTGCCAGCAGCGATATACAGGGCTCCACCGGGGAGCTGTTTTTT. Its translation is CASSDIQGSTGELFF.